These 28 T cell receptor beta chains originate from one sample sequenced in a study of blood T cell repertoires in COVID-19. Profiled with immunoSEQ multiplex PCR; TCRdb holds only in-frame clones, not every one. The top ten hold 4.2% of the sample, which has a few hundred thousand clones, 80% to 85% seen once. Sequenced material: peripheral blood. All receptors derive from a man aged 60-69 years with acute or convalescent COVID-19.

The rearrangement uses TRBV5-8 and TRBJ1-2, with D possibly being TRBD1 (5 bases). Germline V gene sequence: CDR1 SGHTS, CDR2 YDEGEE. The CDR3 covers 14 residues. V lost 2 bases, J lost 4 bases, and 12 bases lay in between. The CDR3 DNA reads as TGTGCCAGCAGCTTACCGGGACTCCTCTATGGCTACACCTTC. It encodes CASSLPGLLYGYTF.

Written as DNA, the CDR3 is TGTGCCAGCAGTTATTTAGGGGGACAGGGGGACAATGGCTACACCTTC. Translation gives CASSYLGGQGDNGYTF. The rearrangement joins TRBV6-5 to TRBJ1-2; 11 bases align to TRBD1. This CDR3 has 16 residues. After removal of 3 bases from V and 6 bases from J, the junction contained 9 bases not matched to a gene. Germline V gene data show CDR1 as MNHEY and CDR2 as SVGAGI.

This clone was observed once. This chain joins TRBV6-5 and TRBJ2-7; 7 bases map to TRBD2. The CDR3 loop spans 15 amino acids. V trimming: 6 bases; J trimming: 3 bases; junction bases outside the gene matches: 11. The germline V gene encodes CDR1 MNHEY and CDR2 SVGAGI. The chain's CDR3 is CASSPSGVGSYEQYF. The CDR3 nucleotides are TGTGCCAGCAGCCCAAGCGGGGTGGGAAGCTACGAGCAGTACTTC.

In this sample, this clone turned up a few times. The rearrangement links TRBV18 to TRBJ2-1, with a tentative D call TRBD1 (5 bases). V was shortened by 3 bases and J by 4 bases, with 19 bases between the two germline ends. Per germline, CDR1 KGHSH and CDR2 LQKENI. This CDR3 is 17 amino acids long. CDR3 residues: CASSPWPRGSTYNEQFF. The CDR3 DNA reads TGTGCCAGCTCACCGTGGCCAAGGGGATCAACATACAATGAGCAGTTCTTC.

This chain links TRBV5-5 with TRBJ1-4; 8 bases are a match to TRBD1. This CDR3 is 16 amino acids long. Germline CDR1 SGHKS, CDR2 YYEKEE (reference sequence). The junction had 2 bases not matched to a gene; V was cut back by 1 base and J by 0 bases. CDR3 sequence: CASSLQGASTNEKLFF. The CDR3, as DNA: TGTGCCAGCAGCTTGCAGGGGGCCTCAACTAATGAAAAACTGTTTTTT.

Concerning this clone itself: Other DNA sequences in this specimen translate into the identical CDR3. This chain uses TRBV5-1 with TRBJ2-7, with 10 bases fitting TRBD2. CDR1 is SGHRS, CDR2 YFSETQ, per germline. This CDR3 region has 14 residues. V dropped 2 bases and J dropped 4; count of bases not matched to a gene: 3. The chain's CDR3 is CASSFLAGAYEQYF. In DNA, the CDR3 is TGCGCCAGCAGCTTTCTAGCGGGGGCGTACGAGCAGTACTTC.

This sequence joins TRBV18 and TRBJ2-1; 12 bases map to TRBD2. J was trimmed by 9 bases and V by 1 base; bases with no gene match: 7. The germline V gene has CDR1 KGHSH and CDR2 LQKENI. CDR3 length: 16 amino acids. The CDR3 DNA is TGTGCCAGCTCACCACAACTAGCGGGGGGAGGTGGTGAGCAGTTCTTC. This codes for CASSPQLAGGGGEQFF.

This clone has only a few counts. This chain links TRBV6-4 with TRBJ1-6, with D possibly TRBD1 on 6 matching bases. This CDR3 has 14 residues. The germline V gene has CDR1 MRHNA and CDR2 SNTAGT. V was trimmed by 6 bases and J by 7 bases, leaving 13 bases between them. Here the CDR3 reads CASRKDSYNSPLHF. In DNA, the CDR3 is TGTGCCAGCAGAAAGGACAGCTACAATTCACCCCTCCACTTT.

This chain uses TRBV28 with TRBJ2-7; a weak D match, TRBD2 (6 bases). V was pared by 6 bases and J by 4 bases, with 19 bases between. This CDR3 has 15 amino acids. Germline CDR1 and CDR2: MDHEN and SYDVKM. The CDR3 DNA reads TGTGCCAGCAGGGGAATGCTAGCGAGGTCGTACGAGCAGTACTTC. The encoded protein is CASRGMLARSYEQYF.

The chain uses TRBV7-2 and TRBJ2-1, with 8 positions matching TRBD2. Trimming cost V 5 bases and J 4 bases; bases outside gene matches: 7. There are 15 residues in the CDR3. Germline CDR1 is SGHTA and CDR2 is FQGNSA. The CDR3 loop reads CASSKLADGYNEQFF. For the CDR3, the DNA is TGTGCCAGCAGCAAACTAGCGGACGGATACAATGAGCAGTTCTTC.

The chain has TRBV2 and TRBJ2-4; possible D gene TRBD2, 6 bases. Between the trimmed V and J ends, which lost 4 bases and 0 bases, there was a span of 22 bases. Per germline, CDR1 SNHLY and CDR2 FYNNEI. The CDR3 consists of 19 residues. Here the CDR3 DNA reads TGTGCCAGCAGTGTGGACTACAAAGGTGGACTCCTAGCCAAAAACATTCAGTACTTC. This encodes CASSVDYKGGLLAKNIQYF.

This clone was recorded once. This sequence joins TRBV28 and TRBJ1-2, with TRBD1 identical over 7 bases. Germline V gives CDR1 MDHEN, CDR2 SYDVKM. The J segment lost 4 bases and the V segment lost 5 bases, leaving 7 bases of the junction unmatched. CDR3 length: 14 amino acids. This CDR3 reads CASSTHRGVYGYTF. The CDR3 coding sequence is TGTGCCAGCAGTACCCACAGGGGCGTCTATGGCTACACCTTC.

The chain joins TRBV6-2 or TRBV6-3 to TRBJ1-4, with 10 bases lining up with TRBD1. J gave up 4 bases and V 0 bases, and 17 bases lay outside the gene matches. This CDR3 is built from 21 residues. CDR1 and CDR2 from the germline V gene are MNHEY and SVGEGT. The CDR3 loop reads CASSYSRRDRGPMGLNEKLFF. CDR3 in DNA: TGTGCCAGCAGTTACTCCCGACGTGACAGGGGGCCCATGGGCCTTAATGAAAAACTGTTTTTT.

The chain couples TRBV5-1 to TRBJ1-1; TRBD1 aligns across 10 bases. Germline assignment: CDR1 SGHRS and CDR2 YFSETQ. V lost 3 bases, J lost 4 bases, and 3 bases stayed unmatched. CDR3 length equals 14 residues. The CDR3 reads CASSSDRGGTEAFF. The CDR3 bases are TGCGCCAGCAGCTCGGACAGGGGGGGCACTGAAGCTTTCTTT.

The V and J genes are TRBV4-1 and TRBJ1-1, with a weak D call TRBD1 (5 bases). The CDR3 consists of 14 residues. V was shortened by 4 bases and J by 4 bases, with 13 bases between the two germline ends. CDR1 is MGHRA, CDR2 YSYEKL, per germline. The CDR3 DNA is TGCGCCAGCAGCCCACCGCAGGGTGGCACTGAAGCTTTCTTT. This sequence encodes CASSPPQGGTEAFF.

This chain links TRBV4-2 with TRBJ2-3, with 11 bases that match TRBD2. V shed 1 base and J 4 bases; nucleotides not matched to a gene: 7. Germline values: CDR1 LGHNA, CDR2 YNFKEQ. The CDR3 has 17 residues. CDR3 nucleotide sequence: TGTGCCAGCAGCCAAGGATCCTTAGCGGGAGGGGCAGATACGCAGTATTTT. It specifies CASSQGSLAGGADTQYF.

This clone was seen once. The chain links TRBV28 to TRBJ1-4; D is possibly TRBD1 (6 bases). V was shortened by 1 base and J by 6 bases, with 9 bases between the two germline ends. CDR1 is MDHEN, CDR2 SYDVKM, per germline. This CDR3 contains 14 residues. This chain's CDR3 is CASSLSQGHEKLFF. CDR3 nucleotide sequence: TGTGCCAGCAGTTTATCACAGGGTCATGAAAAACTGTTTTTT.

V gene TRBV6-1 combines with J gene TRBJ1-1; D is uncertain. The V end lost 3 bases, the J end lost 4 bases, and 12 bases lay between the germline ends. CDR3 length: 14 amino acids. CDR1 is MNHNS, CDR2 SASEGT, per germline. The CDR3: CASSEGTWSTEAFF. The DNA for the CDR3 is TGTGCCAGCAGTGAGGGTACCTGGAGCACTGAAGCTTTCTTT.

This rearrangement joins TRBV4-1 to TRBJ1-2; 9 bases are shared with TRBD1. This CDR3 comprises 16 residues. CDR1 MGHRA and CDR2 YSYEKL come from the germline V gene. V lost 3 bases and J lost 8; bases outside the gene matches: 13. The CDR3: CASSHRTGVTMGGYTF. The CDR3 DNA reads TGCGCCAGCAGCCATAGGACAGGGGTAACTATGGGGGGCTACACCTTC.

V is TRBV4-3 and J is TRBJ2-1; 7 bases match TRBD2. This CDR3 has 16 amino acids. J lost 4 bases, V lost 1 base, and 7 bases had no gene match. Germline V gives CDR1 LGHNA, CDR2 YSLEER. CDR3: CASSQALAERYNEQFF. CDR3 DNA sequence: TGCGCCAGCAGCCAAGCTCTAGCGGAGCGGTACAATGAGCAGTTCTTC.

This clone was picked up a small number of times. The rearrangement joins TRBV12-5 to TRBJ2-1, with TRBD1 matching 8 bases. The CDR3 sequence is 18 residues long. Germline CDR1 reads LGHNT; CDR2 reads FRNRAP. With 1 base clipped from V and 0 bases from J, the junction kept 8 bases outside the gene matches. The CDR3 here is CASGLGTQGAFSYNEQFF. DNA of the CDR3: TGTGCTAGTGGTTTGGGCACCCAGGGGGCCTTCTCCTACAATGAGCAGTTCTTC.

The chain recombines TRBV30 with TRBJ1-6; 9 nucleotides align to TRBD1. This CDR3 is built from 15 residues. V lost 5 bases and J lost 10; bases outside the gene matches: 12. In germline, CDR1 is GTSNPN, CDR2 SVGIG (reference sequence). The chain's CDR3 is CAWQNPGTGRSPLHF. The CDR3 nucleotides read TGTGCCTGGCAAAATCCCGGGACAGGGCGCTCACCCCTCCACTTT. The variable domain in full, completed from reference TRBV30 and TRBJ1-6, reads SQTIHQWPATLVQPVGSPLSLECTVEGTSNPNLYWYRQAAGRGLQLLFYSVGIGQISSEVPQNLSASRPQDRQFILSSKKLLLSDSGFYLCAWQNPGTGRSPLHFGNGTRLTVT.

The chain links TRBV7-8 to TRBJ1-5; TRBD1 matches at 8 bases. V was clipped by 2 bases and J by 0 bases; unmatched bases: 6. Looked up from germline, CDR1 is SGHVS and CDR2 is FQNEAQ. The CDR3 is 17 residues long. The CDR3 DNA reads TGTGCCAGCAGCTTAATTAGAGGGACAGGTAGCAATCAGCCCCAGCATTTT. The encoded protein is CASSLIRGTGSNQPQHF.

The chain couples TRBV29-1 to TRBJ1-5; 8 bases line up with TRBD1. The CDR3 has 14 residues. With V trimmed by 5 bases and J by 8 bases, 11 bases remained unmatched. Germline V lookup: CDR1 SQVTM, CDR2 ANQGSEA. The CDR3 coding sequence is TGCAGCGTTCGAGACAGGGGCGCGCAGGAGCCCCAGCATTTT. Residues: CSVRDRGAQEPQHF.

V gene TRBV10-2 combines with J gene TRBJ1-4; D not certain. Germline assignment: CDR1 WSHSY and CDR2 SAAADI. CDR3 size: 13 residues. Trimming left V 6 bases short and J 7 bases short, with 12 bases between. This CDR3 is CASSISWAEKLFF. The CDR3 nucleotides are TGCGCCAGCAGCATTTCTTGGGCTGAAAAACTGTTTTTT.

A word on this clone: Within the sample, other DNA sequences also encode this same CDR3. This chain links TRBV5-4 with TRBJ2-3; 9 nucleotides line up with TRBD2. CDR3 length: 16 amino acids. V shed 4 bases, J shed 1 base, and the junction held 7 bases outside the gene matches. Germline V gene sequence: CDR1 SGHNT, CDR2 YYREEE (reference sequence). The CDR3 region has the DNA TGTGCCAGCAGCGCGGGGGGGGCCGGTGGCACAGATACGCAGTATTTT. It specifies CASSAGGAGGTDTQYF.

V and J are TRBV7-9 and TRBJ1-4; 7 bases are shared with TRBD1. In germline, CDR1 is SEHNR, CDR2 FQNEAQ (reference sequence). V lost 5 bases, J lost 4 bases, and 7 bases stayed unmatched. This CDR3 has 15 residues. CDR3 loop: CASSPNRGHNEKLFF. The DNA for the CDR3 is TGTGCCAGCAGCCCAAACAGGGGCCATAATGAAAAACTGTTTTTT.

The rearrangement links TRBV6-1 to TRBJ1-2; TRBD1 is a possible D gene (5 bases). V shed 3 bases and J shed 1 base, with 15 bases lying between them. The length of the CDR3 is 16 residues. CDR1 and CDR2 (germline): MNHNS, SASEGT. The CDR3: CASSDNYRGFNYGYTF. The DNA of the CDR3 is TGTGCCAGCAGTGATAATTATAGGGGATTTAACTATGGCTACACCTTC.